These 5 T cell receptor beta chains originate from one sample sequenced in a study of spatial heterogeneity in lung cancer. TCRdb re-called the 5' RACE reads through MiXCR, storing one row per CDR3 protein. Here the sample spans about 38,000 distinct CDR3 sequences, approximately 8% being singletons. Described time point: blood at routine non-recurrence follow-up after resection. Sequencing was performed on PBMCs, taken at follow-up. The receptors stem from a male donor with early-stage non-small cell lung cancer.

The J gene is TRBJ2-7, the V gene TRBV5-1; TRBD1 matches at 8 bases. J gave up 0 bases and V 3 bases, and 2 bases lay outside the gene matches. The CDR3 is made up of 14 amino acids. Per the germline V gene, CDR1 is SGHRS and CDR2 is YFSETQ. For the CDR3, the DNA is TGCGCCAGCAGCTACAGGGGGTCCTCCTACGAGCAGTACTTC. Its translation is CASSYRGSSYEQYF.

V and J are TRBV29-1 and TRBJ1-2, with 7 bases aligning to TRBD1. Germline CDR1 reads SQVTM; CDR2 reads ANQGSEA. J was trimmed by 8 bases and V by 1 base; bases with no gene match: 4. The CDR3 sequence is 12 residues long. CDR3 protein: CSVEGTGGGYTF. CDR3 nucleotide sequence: TGCAGCGTTGAAGGGACAGGTGGGGGCTACACCTTC.

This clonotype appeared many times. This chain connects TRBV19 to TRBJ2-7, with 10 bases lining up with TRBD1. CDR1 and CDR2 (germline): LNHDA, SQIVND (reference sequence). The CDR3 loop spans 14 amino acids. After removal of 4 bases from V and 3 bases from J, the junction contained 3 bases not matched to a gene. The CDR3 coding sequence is TGTGCCAGTAGTACCGGGACAGGGGACTACGAGCAGTACTTC. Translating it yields CASSTGTGDYEQYF.

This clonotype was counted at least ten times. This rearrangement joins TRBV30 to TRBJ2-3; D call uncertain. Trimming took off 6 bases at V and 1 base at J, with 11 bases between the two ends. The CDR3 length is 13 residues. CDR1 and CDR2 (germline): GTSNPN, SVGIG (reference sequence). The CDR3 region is CACTGRGTDTQYF. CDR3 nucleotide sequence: TGTGCCTGTACGGGTCGTGGCACAGATACGCAGTATTTT.

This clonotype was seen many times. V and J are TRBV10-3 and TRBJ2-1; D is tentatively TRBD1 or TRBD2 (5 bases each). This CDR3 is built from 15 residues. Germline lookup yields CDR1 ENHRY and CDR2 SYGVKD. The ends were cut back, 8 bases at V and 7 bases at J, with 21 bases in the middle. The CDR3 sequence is CAIEGAGTSGNEQFF. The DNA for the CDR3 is TGTGCCATCGAGGGTGCTGGGACCTCAGGGAATGAGCAGTTCTTC.